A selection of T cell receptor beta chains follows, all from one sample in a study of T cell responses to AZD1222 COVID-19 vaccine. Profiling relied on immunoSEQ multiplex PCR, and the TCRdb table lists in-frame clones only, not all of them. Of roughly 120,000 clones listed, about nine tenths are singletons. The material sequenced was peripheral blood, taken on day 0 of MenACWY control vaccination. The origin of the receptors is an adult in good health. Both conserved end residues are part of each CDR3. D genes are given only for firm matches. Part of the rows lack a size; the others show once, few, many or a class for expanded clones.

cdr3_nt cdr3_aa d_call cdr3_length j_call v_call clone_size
TGTGCCAGCTCGCCAGCGGTGAGCTCCTACAATGAGCAGTTCTTC CASSPAVSSYNEQFF . 15 TRBJ2-1 TRBV18 .
TGTGCCAGCAGCAGAGGGACAGGGAGGGTACCCGAGCAGTACTTC CASSRGTGRVPEQYF TRBD1 15 TRBJ2-7 TRBV14 few
TGTGCCAGCAGCTTAGCATTGCAGGTGGGGGTGACCGGGGAGCTGTTTTTT CASSLALQVGVTGELFF . 17 TRBJ2-2 TRBV5-6 .
TGTGCCAGCAGCCGCGGGACACTCCATAATTCACCCCTCCACTTT CASSRGTLHNSPLHF . 15 TRBJ1-6 TRBV11-2 .
TGTGCCAGCAGTCGCAGCGGGGAGCTGTTTTTT CASSRSGELFF . 11 TRBJ2-2 TRBV3-1/TRBV3-2 .
TGTGCCAGCACCCTTGGAGGAGAGAGACTAGGGCGCGATGAGCAGTTCTTC CASTLGGERLGRDEQFF . 17 TRBJ2-1 TRBV28 .
TGTGCCAGCAGCACCGGGACTAGCGGGACCAATGAGCAGTTCTTC CASSTGTSGTNEQFF TRBD2 15 TRBJ2-1 TRBV7-2 .
TGTGCCAGCTCACCTCCCCTCGGGGCCTCTAACTATGGCTACACCTTC CASSPPLGASNYGYTF . 16 TRBJ1-2 TRBV18 once
TGCGCCAGCAGCTTAAGTCAGGGGGAGGCCGAGCAGTACTTC CASSLSQGEAEQYF . 14 TRBJ2-7 TRBV5-1 .
TGTGCCAGCAGTTCCCAGGGGAATCAGCCCCAGCATTTT CASSSQGNQPQHF . 13 TRBJ1-5 TRBV28 .
TGTGCCAGTACTCCGGGACGGAACACTGAAGCTTTCTTT CASTPGRNTEAFF . 13 TRBJ1-1 TRBV19 .
TGTGCCAGCAGCGTAAGGACAGGTAGCTCCTACAATGAGCAGTTCTTC CASSVRTGSSYNEQFF TRBD1 16 TRBJ2-1 TRBV9 .
TGTGCCAGCGGGCTTTATGGCTACACCTTC CASGLYGYTF . 10 TRBJ1-2 TRBV2 few
TGTGCCAGCAGTTACTTAGGCCAGGGTGAGCCCCAGCATTTT CASSYLGQGEPQHF . 14 TRBJ1-5 TRBV6-5 once
TGTGCCAGTAGTATAAGAGTACTCGGGGCCAACGTCCTGACTTTC CASSIRVLGANVLTF . 15 TRBJ2-6 TRBV19 .
TGTGCCAGCAGCTTGGGGCAGGGGCACACCTTC CASSLGQGHTF . 11 TRBJ1-2 TRBV5-4 .
TGTGCCAGCAGCGCGCTAGCGGGGGCCTACGAGCAGTACTTC CASSALAGAYEQYF TRBD2 14 TRBJ2-7 TRBV9 .
TGTGCCAGCAGCTCAGTCCGACAGCAAGTCTCCTACGAGCAGTACTTC CASSSVRQQVSYEQYF . 16 TRBJ2-7 TRBV5-4 once
TGTGCCAGCAGTGAATTAGCGGGAGGGGGGAGTGGCAATGAGCAGTTCTTC CASSELAGGGSGNEQFF TRBD2 17 TRBJ2-1 TRBV6-1 .
TGTGCCAGCAGTTACGCTAGCGATTCCTACGAGCAGTACTTC CASSYASDSYEQYF . 14 TRBJ2-7 TRBV6-5 .
TGTGCCAGCAGTTACCACCTAGCGGCTACCTACGAGCAGTACTTC CASSYHLAATYEQYF TRBD2 15 TRBJ2-7 TRBV6-6 .
TGTGCCAGCAGTGAAGGGGGACTAGTGGCGATAGCCCTCTACGAGCAGTACTTC CASSEGGLVAIALYEQYF TRBD2 18 TRBJ2-7 TRBV2 .
TGTGCCAGCAGCCAAGACGGGACAGGGTTGCGTAATGAAAAACTGTTTTTT CASSQDGTGLRNEKLFF TRBD1 17 TRBJ1-4 TRBV14 .
TGTGCCAGCAGCTTGAGAGGGCCGCCTCCAGGAAACACCATATATTTT CASSLRGPPPGNTIYF . 16 TRBJ1-3 TRBV5-6 .
TGTGCCTGGAGAAGCTGGAATCTCTATGAGCAGTTCTTC CAWRSWNLYEQFF . 13 TRBJ2-1 TRBV30 once
TGTGCCACCAGCAGAGATGCAGTCCCAACAAATGGCTACACCTTC CATSRDAVPTNGYTF . 15 TRBJ1-2 TRBV15 .
TGTGCCAGCCATAGCGGGGCGGACGCCGGGGAGCTGTTTTTT CASHSGADAGELFF TRBD2 14 TRBJ2-2 TRBV19 once
TGTGCCAGCAGTTACTTGGACACTAGGGGGACTGAAGCTTTCTTT CASSYLDTRGTEAFF . 15 TRBJ1-1 TRBV6-5 .
TGTGCCAGCAGCCGATCCAGGGGGCGTGTGGAGACCCAGTACTTC CASSRSRGRVETQYF TRBD1 15 TRBJ2-5 TRBV3-1/TRBV3-2 .
TGTGCCACCAGCAGGGGACCGGCCTATGGCTACACCTTC CATSRGPAYGYTF . 13 TRBJ1-2 TRBV15 .
TGCGCCAGCAGCTTGGAACTAGCGGGAGTAAATGAGCAGTTCTTC CASSLELAGVNEQFF TRBD2 15 TRBJ2-1 TRBV5-1 .
TGTGCCAGTAGTATCGGACAGGGGGGGATGAACACTGAAGCTTTCTTT CASSIGQGGMNTEAFF TRBD1 16 TRBJ1-1 TRBV19 .
TGTGCCAGTAGTACCCTCGGGACGCGGCGTCTCCCCCTCCACTTT CASSTLGTRRLPLHF . 15 TRBJ1-6 TRBV19 .
TGTGCCAGCAGGGACAGTTCCAAAAACATTCAGTACTTC CASRDSSKNIQYF . 13 TRBJ2-4 TRBV25-1 .
TGTGCCAGCAATCTCGGACAGGGGATGAATGAGCAGTTCTTC CASNLGQGMNEQFF TRBD1 14 TRBJ2-1 TRBV6-5 .
TGTGCCAGCAGCTTTGGGGACAAGGGTGCTAATGAAAAACTGTTTTTT CASSFGDKGANEKLFF . 16 TRBJ1-4 TRBV5-5 .
TGTGCCAGCAGCTTAACTCTCCCGGGGGGGAGGACAGATACGCAGTATTTT CASSLTLPGGRTDTQYF TRBD2 17 TRBJ2-3 TRBV7-3 .
TGTGCCAGCAGTCATTACAGGGCCGGGTCGGCCAAAAACATTCAGTACTTC CASSHYRAGSAKNIQYF . 17 TRBJ2-4 TRBV6-2/TRBV6-3 .
TGTGCCAGCAGCTTCTTCACCGGGGAGCTGTTTTTT CASSFFTGELFF . 12 TRBJ2-2 TRBV5-6 .
TGCGCCAGCAGCTTGGGTACAGGATACTACGAGCAGTACTTC CASSLGTGYYEQYF . 14 TRBJ2-7 TRBV5-1 .
TGTGCCAGTAGTATGCGATGGGGAAATCAGCCCCAGCATTTT CASSMRWGNQPQHF . 14 TRBJ1-5 TRBV19 .
TGTGCCAGCGGCTTGCAGAGGAACACTGAAGCTTTCTTT CASGLQRNTEAFF . 13 TRBJ1-1 TRBV2 .
TGTGCCAGCAGACTTGGGACAGGGGACACTGAAGCTTTCTTT CASRLGTGDTEAFF TRBD1 14 TRBJ1-1 TRBV14 .
TGTGCCAGCAGCCAAGATTTCCGGGAGACCCAGTACTTC CASSQDFRETQYF . 13 TRBJ2-5 TRBV14 .
TGTGCCAGCAGTTTATTGGGTAGCGGAACCTACGAGCAGTACTTC CASSLLGSGTYEQYF . 15 TRBJ2-7 TRBV28 .